The present TCR beta chain was sequenced within a study of T cells in Graves' hyperthyroidism and ophthalmopathy. Remarks on this clonotype: Its antigen is not known. Because the CDR3's place on the DNA is in doubt, the DNA is left out and the CDR3 is given as listed by TCRdb.

Germline CDR1 SGHVS, CDR2 FQNEAQ. From its first to its last residue, the CDR3 has 16 amino acids. The study excluded patients with uncontrolled infection, other autoimmune disease, pregnancy or lactation. Diagnoses rested on clinical symptoms, serum thyroxine and TRAb, thyroid ultrasound and orbital computed tomography. Each 10 ml fresh peripheral blood draw supplied the PBMCs. The investigators amplified TCR beta CDR3 regions from RNA transcripts. When the TCR CDR3 underwent first-round RT-PCR, the HTBI primer set was used. TCRdb passed the multiplex PCR reads through MiXCR, listing each CDR3 protein once. This repertoire shows about 720,000 distinct CDR3 sequences, roughly a sixth found once; its top ten account for roughly a sixth. Study findings and constraints: Most thyroid clonotypes with frequency above 0.001 were detected in blood.

The chain joins TRBV7-8 to TRBJ1-2; the D call of TRBD1 is as the table states it, not checked on the DNA. This sequence was found in a woman in her forties or fifties with Graves' hyperthyroidism that later progressed to Graves' ophthalmopathy. Sample: blood. The CDR3 loop is CASSILGQGVVYGYTF.